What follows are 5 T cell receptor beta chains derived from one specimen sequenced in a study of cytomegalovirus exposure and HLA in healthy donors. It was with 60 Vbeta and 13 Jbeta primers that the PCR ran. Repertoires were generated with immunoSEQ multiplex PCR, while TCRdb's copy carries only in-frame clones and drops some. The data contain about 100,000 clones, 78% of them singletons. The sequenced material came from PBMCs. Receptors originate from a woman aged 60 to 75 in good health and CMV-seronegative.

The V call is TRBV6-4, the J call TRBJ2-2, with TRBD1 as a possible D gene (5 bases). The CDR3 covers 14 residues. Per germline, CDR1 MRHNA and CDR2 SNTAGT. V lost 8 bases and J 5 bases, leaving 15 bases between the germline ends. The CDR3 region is CASGPLGLTGELFF. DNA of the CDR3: TGTGCCAGCGGGCCCTTGGGGCTAACCGGGGAGCTGTTTTTT.

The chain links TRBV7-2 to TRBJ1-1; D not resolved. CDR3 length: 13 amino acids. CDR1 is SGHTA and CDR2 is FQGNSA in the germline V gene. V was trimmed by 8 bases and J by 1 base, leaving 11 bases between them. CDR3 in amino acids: CASVGPGNTEAFF. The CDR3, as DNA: TGTGCCAGCGTGGGCCCCGGGAACACTGAAGCTTTCTTT.

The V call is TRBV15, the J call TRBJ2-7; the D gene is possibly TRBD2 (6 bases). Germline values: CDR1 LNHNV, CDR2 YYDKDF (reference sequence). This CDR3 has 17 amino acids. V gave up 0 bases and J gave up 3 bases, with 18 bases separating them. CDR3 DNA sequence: TGTGCCACCAGCAGAGATTTGGCGGGAAGACGACGCTACGAGCAGTACTTC. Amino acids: CATSRDLAGRRRYEQYF.

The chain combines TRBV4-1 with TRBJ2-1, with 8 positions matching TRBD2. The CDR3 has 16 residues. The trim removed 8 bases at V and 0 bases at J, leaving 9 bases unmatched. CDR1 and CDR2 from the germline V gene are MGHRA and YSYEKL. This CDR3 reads CASGFSGTDSYNEQFF. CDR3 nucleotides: TGCGCCAGCGGTTTTAGCGGGACGGACTCCTACAATGAGCAGTTCTTC.

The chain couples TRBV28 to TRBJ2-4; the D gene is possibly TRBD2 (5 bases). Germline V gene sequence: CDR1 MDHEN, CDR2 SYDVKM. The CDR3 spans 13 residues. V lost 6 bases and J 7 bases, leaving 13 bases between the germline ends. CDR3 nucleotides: TGTGCCAGCAGGGAGGCAGGTATCAACATTCAGTACTTC. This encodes CASREAGINIQYF.